These T cell receptor beta chains were read from a single sample in a study of beta chain features in type 1 diabetes. TCRdb's copy holds only in-frame clones and misses some; the assay was immunoSEQ multiplex PCR. The sample shows just under 150,000 clones, less than 11% of them seen only once. The sample taken for sequencing was naive CD4+ T cells from blood. Receptor source: a man aged 18 to 35 in good health. The CDR3 runs from the conserved cysteine through the conserved F or W.

v_gene: TRBV9; CDR3aa: CASSPGGGGGNTIYF
v_gene: TRBV9; CDR3aa: CASSVASSGANVLTF
v_gene: TRBV7-2; CDR3aa: CASSLIQGETQHF
v_gene: TRBV29-1; CDR3aa: CSVYSRRSYNEQFF
v_gene: TRBV7-2; CDR3aa: CASITSGGASAYNEQFF
v_gene: TRBV4-3; CDR3aa: CASSQDLAGGNTGELFF
v_gene: TRBV7-2; CDR3aa: CASSLGGGDGYTF
v_gene: TRBV27; CDR3aa: CASSLYGDRSSYEQYF
v_gene: TRBV21-1; CDR3aa: CASPGTGYQETQYF
v_gene: TRBV7-9; CDR3aa: CASSLADGTLAKNIQYF
v_gene: TRBV18; CDR3aa: CASSPGTGSYEQYF
v_gene: TRBV10-2; CDR3aa: CASSLAGGTPATQYF
v_gene: TRBV2; CDR3aa: CASSETGQGPGELFF
v_gene: TRBV7-2; CDR3aa: CASRSGGDTQYF
v_gene: TRBV19; CDR3aa: CASSADRDQPQHF
v_gene: TRBV23-1; CDR3aa: CASSHGLYCTKRYEQYF
v_gene: TRBV10-3; CDR3aa: CAISASGTSGGGTDTQYF
v_gene: TRBV25-1; CDR3aa: CASAGTDGNTIYF
v_gene: TRBV4-3; CDR3aa: CASSQDRQGRTEAFF
v_gene: TRBV9; CDR3aa: CASSAGDSYGYTF
v_gene: TRBV28; CDR3aa: CASRQALYQPQHF
v_gene: TRBV5-6; CDR3aa: CASSLGQNQPQHF
v_gene: TRBV7-3; CDR3aa: CASSWGDAETQYF
v_gene: TRBV7-2; CDR3aa: CASSRRTGRNTGELFF
v_gene: TRBV12-5; CDR3aa: CASGLVKTSGVMYEQFF
v_gene: TRBV7-3; CDR3aa: CASSRNRDSQEQYF
v_gene: TRBV7-2; CDR3aa: CASSLGLAYNEQFF
v_gene: TRBV7-9; CDR3aa: CASSLRGGSSYEQYF
v_gene: TRBV7-2; CDR3aa: CASSWGGHLYGYTF
v_gene: TRBV5-6; CDR3aa: CASSTDRGQPQHF
v_gene: TRBV5-4; CDR3aa: CASSLAHNNEQFF
v_gene: TRBV11-3; CDR3aa: CASSSDRGGNQPQHF
v_gene: TRBV5-6; CDR3aa: CASSVDRDYGYTF
v_gene: TRBV21-1; CDR3aa: CASSKARRGGGLRCQPQHF
v_gene: TRBV4-3; CDR3aa: CASSPRQGVSTGELFF
v_gene: TRBV28; CDR3aa: CASSFPGQGSDTQYF
v_gene: TRBV5-6; CDR3aa: CASSLPGVAYEQYF
v_gene: TRBV7-3; CDR3aa: CASSLSGEQFF
v_gene: TRBV7-2; CDR3aa: CASSLRLAGGSYEQYF
v_gene: TRBV30; CDR3aa: CAWSAGGDEQYF
v_gene: TRBV6-5; CDR3aa: CASTKPGGFTEAFF
v_gene: TRBV7-2; CDR3aa: CASSWEEGAGELFF
v_gene: TRBV11-2; CDR3aa: CASSLVADSFNEQFF